The entry below gives a single TCR beta chain sequence along with its context. Its specificity is unknown. V trimming: 1 base; J trimming: 7 bases; junction bases outside the gene matches: 3. Germline V CDR1 and CDR2: LNHDA, SQIVND (reference sequence). The CDR3 has 15 residues. This table comes from immunoSEQ multiplex PCR, and its TCRdb copy is limited to in-frame clones, with some not included. The sample has approximately 160,000 clones; around 94% are singletons. These data are taken from a study of OX40 agonist ivuxolimab in advanced cancers. Study findings and constraints: Antigens targeted by the expanded peripheral T cells were not determined. At 0.1 to 3.0 mg/kg, CD4+ and CD8+ blood T cells expanded clonally by week 6.

The clonotype comes from an adult with an advanced solid tumor such as melanoma, head and neck, liver or kidney cancer. Here the sequenced sample was CD4+ or CD8+ T cells sorted from blood, taken in a trial of the OX40 agonist ivuxolimab. This rearrangement joins TRBV19 to TRBJ2-1; 11 positions match TRBD2. The CDR3 protein is CASSIGSGGANEQFF. The CDR3, as DNA: TGTGCCAGTAGTATAGGTAGCGGGGGGGCTAATGAGCAGTTCTTC. The full variable domain, its missing parts supplied by reference TRBV19 and TRBJ2-1, is DGGITQSPKYLFRKEGQNVTLSCEQNLNHDAMYWYRQDPGQGLRLIYYSQIVNDFQKGDIAEGYSVSREKKESFPLTVTSAQKNPTAFYLCASSIGSGGANEQFFGPGTRLTVL.